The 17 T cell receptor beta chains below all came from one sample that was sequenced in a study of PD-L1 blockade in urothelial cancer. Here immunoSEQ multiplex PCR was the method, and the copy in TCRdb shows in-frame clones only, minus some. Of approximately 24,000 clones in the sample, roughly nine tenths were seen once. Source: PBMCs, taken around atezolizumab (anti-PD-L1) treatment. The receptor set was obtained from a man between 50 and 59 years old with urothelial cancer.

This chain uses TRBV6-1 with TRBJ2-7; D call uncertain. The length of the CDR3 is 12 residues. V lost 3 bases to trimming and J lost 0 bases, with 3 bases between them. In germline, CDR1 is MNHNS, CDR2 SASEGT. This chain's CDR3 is CASSERSYEQYF. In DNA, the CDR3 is TGTGCCAGCAGTGAGCGCTCCTACGAGCAGTACTTC.

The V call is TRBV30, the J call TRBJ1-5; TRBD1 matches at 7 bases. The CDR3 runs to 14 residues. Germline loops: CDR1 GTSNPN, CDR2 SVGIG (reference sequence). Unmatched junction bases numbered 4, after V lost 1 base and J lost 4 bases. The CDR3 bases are TGTGCCTGGAGTGCCGGGACAGTTAATCAGCCCCAGCATTTT. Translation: CAWSAGTVNQPQHF.

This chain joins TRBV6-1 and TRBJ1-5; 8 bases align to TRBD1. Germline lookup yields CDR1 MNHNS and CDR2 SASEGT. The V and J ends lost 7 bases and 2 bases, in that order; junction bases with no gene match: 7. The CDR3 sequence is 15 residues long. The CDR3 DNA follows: TGTGCCAGCACCCGGACAGGGTCGGGCAATCAGCCCCAGCATTTT. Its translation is CASTRTGSGNQPQHF.

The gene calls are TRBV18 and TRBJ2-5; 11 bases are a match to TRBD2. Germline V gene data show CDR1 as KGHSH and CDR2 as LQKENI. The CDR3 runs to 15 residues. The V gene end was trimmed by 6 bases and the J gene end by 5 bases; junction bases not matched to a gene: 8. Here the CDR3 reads CASSMGLADSETQYF. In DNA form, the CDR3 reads TGTGCCAGCTCTATGGGACTAGCGGACAGCGAGACCCAGTACTTC.

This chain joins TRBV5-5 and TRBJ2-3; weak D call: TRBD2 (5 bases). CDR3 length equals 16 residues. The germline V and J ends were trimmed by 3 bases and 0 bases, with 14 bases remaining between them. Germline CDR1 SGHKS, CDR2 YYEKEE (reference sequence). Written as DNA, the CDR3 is TGTGCCAGCAGCTACCTAGCCACCAGGAGCACAGATACGCAGTATTTT. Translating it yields CASSYLATRSTDTQYF.

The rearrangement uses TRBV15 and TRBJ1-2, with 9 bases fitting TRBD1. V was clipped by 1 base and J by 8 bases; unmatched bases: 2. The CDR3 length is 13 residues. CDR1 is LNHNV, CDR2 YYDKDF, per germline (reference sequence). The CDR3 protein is CATSRGTGEGYTF. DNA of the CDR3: TGTGCCACCAGCAGAGGGACAGGGGAAGGCTACACCTTC.

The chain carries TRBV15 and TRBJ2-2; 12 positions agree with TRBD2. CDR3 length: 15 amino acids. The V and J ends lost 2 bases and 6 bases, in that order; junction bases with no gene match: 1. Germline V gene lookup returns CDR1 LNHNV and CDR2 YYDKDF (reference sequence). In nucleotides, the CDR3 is TGTGCCACCAGCAGACTAGCGGGAGGGCCCGGGGAGCTGTTTTTT. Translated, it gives CATSRLAGGPGELFF.

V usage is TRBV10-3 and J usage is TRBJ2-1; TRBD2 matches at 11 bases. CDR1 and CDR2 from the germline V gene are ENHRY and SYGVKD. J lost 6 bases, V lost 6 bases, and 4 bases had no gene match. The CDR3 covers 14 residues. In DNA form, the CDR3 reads TGTGCCATCAGGCTAGCGGGAGGAATCAATGAGCAGTTCTTC. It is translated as CAIRLAGGINEQFF.

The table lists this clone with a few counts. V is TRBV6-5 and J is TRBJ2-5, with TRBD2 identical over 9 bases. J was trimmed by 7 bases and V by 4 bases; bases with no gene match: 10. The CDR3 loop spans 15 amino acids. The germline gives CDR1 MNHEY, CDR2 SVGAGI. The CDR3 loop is CASSSGGGAGGTQYF. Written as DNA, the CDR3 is TGTGCCAGCAGTTCCGGTGGGGGAGCGGGGGGGACCCAGTACTTC.

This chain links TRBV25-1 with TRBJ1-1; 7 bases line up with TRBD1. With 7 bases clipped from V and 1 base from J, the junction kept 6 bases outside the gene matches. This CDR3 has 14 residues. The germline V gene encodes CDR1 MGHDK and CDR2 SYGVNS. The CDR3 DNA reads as TGTGCCAGCAACAGACAGGGTCGGAACACTGAAGCTTTCTTT. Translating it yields CASNRQGRNTEAFF. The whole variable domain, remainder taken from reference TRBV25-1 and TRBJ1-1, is EADIYQTPRYLVIGTGKKITLECSQTMGHDKMYWYQQDPGMELHLIHYSYGVNSTEKGDLSSESTVSRIRTEHFPLTLESARPSHTSQYLCASNRQGRNTEAFFGQGTRLTVV.

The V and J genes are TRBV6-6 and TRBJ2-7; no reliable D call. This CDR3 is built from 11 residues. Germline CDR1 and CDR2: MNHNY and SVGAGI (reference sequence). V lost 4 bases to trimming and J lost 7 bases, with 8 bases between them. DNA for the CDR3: TGTGCCAGCAGTTCCCTTAAAGAGCAGTACTTC. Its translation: CASSSLKEQYF.

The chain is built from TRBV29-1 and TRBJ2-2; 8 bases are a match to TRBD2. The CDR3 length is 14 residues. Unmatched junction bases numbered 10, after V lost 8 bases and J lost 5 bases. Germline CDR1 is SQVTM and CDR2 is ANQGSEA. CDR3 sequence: CSCALPGGTGELFF. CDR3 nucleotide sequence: TGCAGCTGTGCCCTGCCGGGGGGGACCGGGGAGCTGTTTTTT.

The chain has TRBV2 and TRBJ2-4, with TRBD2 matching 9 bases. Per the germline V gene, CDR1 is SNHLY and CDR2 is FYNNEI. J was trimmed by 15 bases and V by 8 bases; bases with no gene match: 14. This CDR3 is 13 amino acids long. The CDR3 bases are TGTGCCAGCGGGGGTAGCGGGGGAGAGCCGGGGTACTTC. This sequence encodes CASGGSGGEPGYF.

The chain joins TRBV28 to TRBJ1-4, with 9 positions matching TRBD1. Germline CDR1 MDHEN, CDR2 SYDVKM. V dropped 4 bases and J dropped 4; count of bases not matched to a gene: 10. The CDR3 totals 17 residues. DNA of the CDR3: TGTGCCAGCAGTTACCGGACAGGGGAGGGGCGTAATGAAAAACTGTTTTTT. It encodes CASSYRTGEGRNEKLFF.

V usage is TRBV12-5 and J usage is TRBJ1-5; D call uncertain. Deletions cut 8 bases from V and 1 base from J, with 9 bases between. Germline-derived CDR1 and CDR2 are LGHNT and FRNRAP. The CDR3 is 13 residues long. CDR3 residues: CASNSLSNQPQHF. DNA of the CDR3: TGTGCTAGTAACAGCCTGAGCAATCAGCCCCAGCATTTT.

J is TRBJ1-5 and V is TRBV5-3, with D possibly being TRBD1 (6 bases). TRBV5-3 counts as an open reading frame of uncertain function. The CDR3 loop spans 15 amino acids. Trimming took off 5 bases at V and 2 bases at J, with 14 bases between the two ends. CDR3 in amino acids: CARSLNRERNQPQHF. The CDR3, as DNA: TGTGCCAGAAGTCTCAACAGGGAGCGCAATCAGCCCCAGCATTTT.

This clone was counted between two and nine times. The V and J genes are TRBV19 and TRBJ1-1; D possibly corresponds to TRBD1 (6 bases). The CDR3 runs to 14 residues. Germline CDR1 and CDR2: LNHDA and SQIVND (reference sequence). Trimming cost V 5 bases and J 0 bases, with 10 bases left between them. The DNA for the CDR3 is TGTGCCAGTAGTCTCCGGACAGTGAACACTGAAGCTTTCTTT. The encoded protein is CASSLRTVNTEAFF.